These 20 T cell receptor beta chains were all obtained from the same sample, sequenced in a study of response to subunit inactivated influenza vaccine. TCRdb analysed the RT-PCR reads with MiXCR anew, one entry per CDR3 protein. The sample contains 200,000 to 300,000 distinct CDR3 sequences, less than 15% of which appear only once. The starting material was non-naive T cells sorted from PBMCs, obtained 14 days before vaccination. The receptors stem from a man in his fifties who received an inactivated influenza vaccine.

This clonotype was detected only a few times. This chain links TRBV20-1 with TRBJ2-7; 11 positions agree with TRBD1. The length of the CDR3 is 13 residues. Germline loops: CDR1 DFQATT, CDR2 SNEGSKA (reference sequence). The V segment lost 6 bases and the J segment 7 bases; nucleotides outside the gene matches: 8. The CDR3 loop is CSAAGQGASEQYF. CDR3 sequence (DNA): TGCAGTGCGGCAGGACAGGGGGCGTCGGAGCAGTACTTC.

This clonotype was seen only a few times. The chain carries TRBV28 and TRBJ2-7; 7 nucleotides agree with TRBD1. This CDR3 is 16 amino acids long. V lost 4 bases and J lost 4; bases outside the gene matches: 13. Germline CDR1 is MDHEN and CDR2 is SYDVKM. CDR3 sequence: CASSSQWTGRGYEQYF. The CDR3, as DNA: TGTGCCAGCAGTTCCCAGTGGACAGGCCGAGGATACGAGCAGTACTTC.

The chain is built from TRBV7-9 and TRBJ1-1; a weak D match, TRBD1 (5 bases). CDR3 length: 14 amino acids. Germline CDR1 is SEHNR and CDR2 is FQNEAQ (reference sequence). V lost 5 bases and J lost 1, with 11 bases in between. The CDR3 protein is CASSARDANTEAFF. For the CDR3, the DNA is TGTGCCAGCAGCGCCCGGGACGCGAACACTGAAGCTTTCTTT.

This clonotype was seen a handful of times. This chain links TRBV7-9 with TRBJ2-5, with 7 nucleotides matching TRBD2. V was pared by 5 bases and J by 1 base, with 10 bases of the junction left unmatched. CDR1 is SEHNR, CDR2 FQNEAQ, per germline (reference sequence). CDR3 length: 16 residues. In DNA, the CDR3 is TGTGCCAGCAGCACCCGGGACTACCGACTCCAAGAGACCCAGTACTTC. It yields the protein CASSTRDYRLQETQYF.

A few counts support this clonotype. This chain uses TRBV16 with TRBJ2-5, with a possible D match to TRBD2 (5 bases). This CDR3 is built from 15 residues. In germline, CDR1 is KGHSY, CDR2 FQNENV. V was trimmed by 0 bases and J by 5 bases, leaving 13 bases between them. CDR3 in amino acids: CASSQSRGLGETQYF. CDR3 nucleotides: TGTGCCAGCAGCCAATCCCGAGGGCTCGGGGAGACCCAGTACTTC.

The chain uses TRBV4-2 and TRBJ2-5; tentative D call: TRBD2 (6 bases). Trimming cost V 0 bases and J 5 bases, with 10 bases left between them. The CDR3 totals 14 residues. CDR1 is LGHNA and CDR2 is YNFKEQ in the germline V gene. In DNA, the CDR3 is TGTGCCAGCAGCCAAGATGGGCTAGCGGAGACCCAGTACTTC. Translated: CASSQDGLAETQYF.

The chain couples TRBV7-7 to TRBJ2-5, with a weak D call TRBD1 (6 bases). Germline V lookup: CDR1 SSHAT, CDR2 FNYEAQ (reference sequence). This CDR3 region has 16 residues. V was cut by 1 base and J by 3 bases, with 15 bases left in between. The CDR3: CASSLGRTVLKETQYF. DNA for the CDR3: TGTGCCAGCAGCTTAGGGAGGACAGTCCTGAAAGAGACCCAGTACTTC. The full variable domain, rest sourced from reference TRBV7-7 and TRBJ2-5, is GAGVSQSPRYKVTKRGQDVTLRCDPISSHATLYWYQQALGQGPEFLTYFNYEAQPDKSGLPSDRFSAERPEGSISTLTIQRTEQRDSAMYRCASSLGRTVLKETQYFGPGTRLLVL.

CDR3 sequence: CASSQDRFGRGLGNEQFF. CDR3 nucleotides: TGTGCCAGCAGCCAAGATCGGTTTGGCAGGGGGCTTGGCAATGAGCAGTTCTTC. The chain employs TRBV3-1 and TRBJ2-1; 8 nucleotides align to TRBD1. CDR1 is LGHDT, CDR2 YNNKEL, per germline (reference sequence). This CDR3 is built from 18 residues. The ends lost 0 bases at V and 6 bases at J; junction bases unmatched: 13.

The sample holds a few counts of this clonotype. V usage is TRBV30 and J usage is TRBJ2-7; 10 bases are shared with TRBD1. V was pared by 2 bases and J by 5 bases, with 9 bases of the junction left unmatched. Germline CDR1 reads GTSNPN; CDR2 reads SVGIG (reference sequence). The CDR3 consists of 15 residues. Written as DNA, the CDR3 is TGTGCCTGGAGTTACCGGGACAGGGGTCGCCACGAGCAGTACTTC. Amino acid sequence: CAWSYRDRGRHEQYF. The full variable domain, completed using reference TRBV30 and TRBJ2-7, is SQTIHQWPATLVQPVGSPLSLECTVEGTSNPNLYWYRQAAGRGLQLLFYSVGIGQISSEVPQNLSASRPQDRQFILSSKKLLLSDSGFYLCAWSYRDRGRHEQYFGPGTRLTVT.

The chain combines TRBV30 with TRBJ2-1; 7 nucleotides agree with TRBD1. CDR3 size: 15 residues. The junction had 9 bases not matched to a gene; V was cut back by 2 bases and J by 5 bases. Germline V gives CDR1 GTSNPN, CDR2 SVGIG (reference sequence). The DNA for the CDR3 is TGTGCCTGGAGTCCGTGGGACAGTGGTAACAATGAGCAGTTCTTC. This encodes CAWSPWDSGNNEQFF. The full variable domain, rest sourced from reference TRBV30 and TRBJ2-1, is SQTIHQWPATLVQPVGSPLSLECTVEGTSNPNLYWYRQAAGRGLQLLFYSVGIGQISSEVPQNLSASRPQDRQFILSSKKLLLSDSGFYLCAWSPWDSGNNEQFFGPGTRLTVL.

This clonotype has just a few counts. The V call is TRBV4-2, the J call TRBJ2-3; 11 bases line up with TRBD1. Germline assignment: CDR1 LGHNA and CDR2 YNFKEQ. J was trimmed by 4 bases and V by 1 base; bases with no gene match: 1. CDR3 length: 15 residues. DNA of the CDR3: TGTGCCAGCAGCCAAGGGGGACAGGGGGCAGATACGCAGTATTTT. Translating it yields CASSQGGQGADTQYF.

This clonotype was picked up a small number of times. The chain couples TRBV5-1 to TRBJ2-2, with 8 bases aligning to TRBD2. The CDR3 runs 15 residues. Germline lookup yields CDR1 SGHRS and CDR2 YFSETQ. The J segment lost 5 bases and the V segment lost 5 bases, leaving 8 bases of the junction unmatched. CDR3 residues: CASRDGRAGTGELFF. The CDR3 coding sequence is TGCGCCAGCAGGGACGGGAGGGCCGGGACCGGGGAGCTGTTTTTT.

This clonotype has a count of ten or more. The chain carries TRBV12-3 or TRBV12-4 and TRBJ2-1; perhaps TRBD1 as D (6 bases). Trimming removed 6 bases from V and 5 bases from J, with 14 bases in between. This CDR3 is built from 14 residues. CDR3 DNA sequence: TGTGCCAGCAGCAAGAGCGGACAGAACAATGAGCAGTTCTTC. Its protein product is CASSKSGQNNEQFF.

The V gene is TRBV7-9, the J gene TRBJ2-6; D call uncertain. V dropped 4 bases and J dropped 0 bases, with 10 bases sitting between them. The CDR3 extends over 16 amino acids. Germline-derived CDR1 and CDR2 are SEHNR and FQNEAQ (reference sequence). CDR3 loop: CASSSGRSSGANVLTF. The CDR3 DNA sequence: TGTGCCAGCAGCTCTGGACGGAGCTCTGGGGCCAACGTCCTGACTTTC.

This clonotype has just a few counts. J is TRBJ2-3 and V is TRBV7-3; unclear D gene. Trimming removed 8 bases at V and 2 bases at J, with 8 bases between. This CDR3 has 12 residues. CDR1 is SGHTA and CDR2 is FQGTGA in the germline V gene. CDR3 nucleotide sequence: TGTGCCAGCGGGCAGAACACAGATACGCAGTATTTT. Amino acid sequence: CASGQNTDTQYF.

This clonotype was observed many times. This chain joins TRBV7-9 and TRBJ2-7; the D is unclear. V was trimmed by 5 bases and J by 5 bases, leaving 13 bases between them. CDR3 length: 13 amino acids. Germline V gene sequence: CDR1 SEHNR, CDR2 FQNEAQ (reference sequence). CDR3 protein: CASSTKGPNEQYF. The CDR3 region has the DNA TGTGCCAGCAGCACCAAGGGCCCGAACGAGCAGTACTTC.

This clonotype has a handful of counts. CDR3 sequence: CASSPDRGFTEAFF. In DNA, the CDR3 is TGTGCCAGTAGTCCCGACAGGGGCTTCACTGAAGCTTTCTTT. The chain links TRBV19 to TRBJ1-1; 8 bases line up with TRBD1. The CDR3 runs 14 residues. V shed 5 bases and J 4 bases; nucleotides not matched to a gene: 6. Germline CDR1 reads LNHDA; CDR2 reads SQIVND (reference sequence).

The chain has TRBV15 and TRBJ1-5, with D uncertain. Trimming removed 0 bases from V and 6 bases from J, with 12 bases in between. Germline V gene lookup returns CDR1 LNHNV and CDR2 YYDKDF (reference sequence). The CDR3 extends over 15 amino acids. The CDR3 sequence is CATSRDGVGGQPQHF. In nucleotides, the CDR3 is TGTGCCACCAGCAGAGACGGAGTAGGAGGTCAGCCCCAGCATTTT.

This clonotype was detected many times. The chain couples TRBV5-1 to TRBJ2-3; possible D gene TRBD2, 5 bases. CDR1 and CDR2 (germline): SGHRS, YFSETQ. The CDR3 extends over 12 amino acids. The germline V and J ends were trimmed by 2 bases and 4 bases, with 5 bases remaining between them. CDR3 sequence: CASSLLADTQYF. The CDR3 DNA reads TGCGCCAGCAGCTTACTAGCAGATACGCAGTATTTT.

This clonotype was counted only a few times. This chain's CDR3 is CASSPNRGQYNEQFF. The CDR3 DNA reads TGTGCCAGCAGCCCAAACAGGGGGCAGTACAATGAGCAGTTCTTC. This chain connects TRBV5-5 to TRBJ2-1, with 9 bases identical to TRBD1. Per germline, CDR1 SGHKS and CDR2 YYEKEE (reference sequence). This CDR3 has 15 residues. The ends lost 4 bases at V and 4 bases at J; junction bases unmatched: 6.